A single sample is the source of the 25 T cell receptor beta chains below, sequenced in a study of blood T cells in healthy people across ages. PCR was performed a second time for about 7 to 11 cycles using a sample-barcoded 5' primer and a J-beta primer mix. TCRdb used MiXCR to reprocess the 5' RACE reads, holding one entry per CDR3 protein. The data contain over 1,500,000 distinct CDR3 sequences, less than 50% of them singletons. The specimen sequenced was blood. The receptors shown here come from a woman between 35 and 50 years old in good health.

V gene TRBV7-8 combines with J gene TRBJ2-5, with D unresolved. The CDR3 totals 14 residues. The germline gives CDR1 SGHVS, CDR2 FQNEAQ. V lost 3 bases, J lost 5 bases, and 13 bases lay in between. CDR3 protein: CASSFSLVTETQYF. The CDR3 nucleotides are TGTGCCAGCAGCTTTAGTCTAGTCACGGAGACCCAGTACTTC.

The chain links TRBV29-1 to TRBJ2-7; D gene uncertain. V lost 4 bases, J lost 3 bases, and 13 bases lay in between. Per germline, CDR1 SQVTM and CDR2 ANQGSEA. The CDR3 is made up of 13 amino acids. Here the CDR3 reads CSVAHLGIYEQYF. CDR3 coding DNA: TGCAGCGTTGCCCACCTAGGTATCTACGAGCAGTACTTC.

This clonotype has only a few counts. This chain connects TRBV14 to TRBJ2-3; 7 positions match TRBD1. The CDR3 is made up of 17 amino acids. V gave up 0 bases and J gave up 1 base; unmatched junction bases: 7. Per the germline V gene, CDR1 is SGHDN and CDR2 is FVKESK. In DNA form, the CDR3 reads TGTGCCAGCAGCCAAGATGGTCGGGACAGAGGCACAGATACGCAGTATTTT. It is translated as CASSQDGRDRGTDTQYF.

The rearrangement uses TRBV20-1 and TRBJ1-2; 8 positions agree with TRBD1. This CDR3 comprises 13 residues. Trimming at V came to 6 bases and at J to 0 bases, leaving 3 bases not matched to a gene. Germline-derived CDR1 and CDR2 are DFQATT and SNEGSKA (reference sequence). CDR3 sequence (DNA): TGCAGTGCCAACAGGGGGTCTAACTATGGCTACACCTTC. Translating it yields CSANRGSNYGYTF.

The chain combines TRBV7-3 with TRBJ2-3; D is uncertain. This CDR3 comprises 14 residues. Germline V lookup: CDR1 SGHTA, CDR2 FQGTGA. Trimming cost V 8 bases and J 4 bases, with 16 bases left between them. The CDR3 nucleotides read TGTGCCAGCGCCGGTGGGGTGGCGTCAGATACGCAGTATTTT. This encodes CASAGGVASDTQYF.

J is TRBJ2-3 and V is TRBV28; TRBD1 aligns across 8 bases. V lost 4 bases, J lost 5 bases, and 14 bases stayed unmatched. Germline values: CDR1 MDHEN, CDR2 SYDVKM. The CDR3 consists of 17 residues. The CDR3 nucleotides are TGTGCCAGCAGTTCCACGCCATGGACAGGGAAGAGAGATACGCAGTATTTT. This codes for CASSSTPWTGKRDTQYF.

DNA for the CDR3: TGCGCCAGCAGCCATTCGACAGGGCAGATCCTCGAAGAGACCCAGTACTTC. Translating it yields CASSHSTGQILEETQYF. The chain recombines TRBV4-1 with TRBJ2-5; 7 positions agree with TRBD1. Germline CDR1 is MGHRA and CDR2 is YSYEKL. V shed 3 bases, J shed 3 bases, and the junction held 13 bases outside the gene matches. The CDR3 has 17 amino acids.

The rearrangement links TRBV6-2 or TRBV6-3 to TRBJ2-1, with 9 bases matching TRBD1. This CDR3 has 17 amino acids. In germline, CDR1 is MNHEY, CDR2 SVGEGT. Trimming removed 0 bases from V and 4 bases from J; junction bases left unmatched: 7. The CDR3 nucleotides are TGTGCCAGCAGTTACTCGAGGGACAGGGTTCTTTACAATGAGCAGTTCTTC. This sequence encodes CASSYSRDRVLYNEQFF.

This clonotype was seen a handful of times. This CDR3 is CASSVDGRGSKNIQYF. DNA of the CDR3: TGTGCCAGCAGCGTAGACGGTCGAGGGTCCAAAAACATTCAGTACTTC. V and J are TRBV9 and TRBJ2-4; TRBD2 might be the D (5 bases). CDR3 size: 16 residues. Germline CDR1 SGDLS, CDR2 YYNGEE. The V gene lost 0 bases and the J gene lost 2 bases, with 12 bases spanning the gap.

This clonotype has only one observation. This chain connects TRBV28 to TRBJ2-1; no firm D call. The CDR3 loop spans 17 amino acids. Between the trimmed V and J ends, which lost 6 bases and 0 bases, there was a span of 18 bases. The germline gives CDR1 MDHEN, CDR2 SYDVKM. CDR3 sequence reads: CASSPPFRRSSYNEQFF. The DNA for the CDR3 is TGTGCCAGCAGCCCCCCCTTTCGTAGGAGCTCCTACAATGAGCAGTTCTTC.

The chain carries TRBV29-1 and TRBJ2-1; no definite D call. The V gene lost 3 bases and the J gene lost 7 bases, with 13 bases spanning the gap. Germline V gene lookup returns CDR1 SQVTM and CDR2 ANQGSEA. The CDR3 is made up of 13 amino acids. The CDR3 loop reads CSVDTEVWNEQFF. The CDR3 DNA sequence: TGCAGCGTTGACACAGAAGTGTGGAATGAGCAGTTCTTC.

The rearrangement joins TRBV6-1 to TRBJ1-4; D perhaps matches TRBD1 (5 bases). CDR1 and CDR2 from the germline V gene are MNHNS and SASEGT. The length of the CDR3 is 17 residues. V lost 7 bases, J lost 0 bases, and 18 bases lay in between. CDR3 DNA: TGTGCCAGCATTCAGGGCGCTTTGGGTTCAACTAATGAAAAACTGTTTTTT. Protein product: CASIQGALGSTNEKLFF.

This clonotype was detected only a few times. The V call is TRBV7-9, the J call TRBJ2-1, with 10 positions matching TRBD1. Germline CDR1 is SEHNR and CDR2 is FQNEAQ (reference sequence). V lost 5 bases to trimming and J lost 6 bases; unmatched junction nucleotides: 7. The CDR3 runs 15 residues. The CDR3 loop reads CASSLRDRGTNEQFF. The CDR3 DNA reads as TGTGCCAGCAGCCTCCGGGACAGGGGTACCAATGAGCAGTTCTTC.

A remark on this clonotype: Germline is not matched at one junction end, which may reflect a read error. This rearrangement joins TRBV7-2 to TRBJ2-5, with D possibly being TRBD2 (6 bases). CDR1 and CDR2 from the germline V gene are SGHTA and FQGNSA. CDR3 length equals 16 residues. Written as DNA, the CDR3 is TGTGCCGGCAGCTCCTCCGGGGGAGTAGAGGGGGAGACCCAGTACTTC. Protein: CAGSSSGGVEGETQYF.

The table lists this clonotype with a few counts. This chain uses TRBV6-5 with TRBJ2-1; D is ambiguous. CDR3 length: 13 residues. Germline V lookup: CDR1 MNHEY, CDR2 SVGAGI. Deletions cut 2 bases from V and 5 bases from J, with 7 bases between. This chain's CDR3 is CASSYRPDNEQFF. In DNA, the CDR3 is TGTGCCAGCAGTTACCGGCCAGACAATGAGCAGTTCTTC.

This clonotype occurred a few times. The chain links TRBV7-2 to TRBJ2-3; maybe TRBD2 (6 bases). CDR1 is SGHTA and CDR2 is FQGNSA in the germline V gene. Between the trimmed V and J ends, which lost 5 bases and 2 bases, there was a span of 14 bases. This CDR3 region has 15 residues. CDR3 protein: CASSPGAGPTDTQYF. The CDR3 bases are TGTGCCAGCAGCCCTGGGGCGGGGCCCACAGATACGCAGTATTTT.

J is TRBJ2-5 and V is TRBV24-1; D not resolved. The CDR3 extends over 14 amino acids. V was trimmed by 5 bases and J by 0 bases, leaving 9 bases between them. Germline loops: CDR1 KGHDR, CDR2 SFDVKD. Written as DNA, the CDR3 is TGTGCCACCAGTGCCACAGCGTACCAAGAGACCCAGTACTTC. Its translation: CATSATAYQETQYF.

This clonotype was recorded a few times. The chain joins TRBV5-1 to TRBJ2-1; weak D call: TRBD2 (5 bases). The CDR3 runs 17 residues. CDR1 and CDR2 from the germline V gene are SGHRS and YFSETQ. V was shortened by 0 bases and J by 0 bases, with 13 bases between the two germline ends. CDR3 sequence reads: CASSLVGVTSSYNEQFF. The CDR3 region has the DNA TGCGCCAGCAGCTTGGTCGGGGTTACGAGCTCCTACAATGAGCAGTTCTTC.

This clonotype has just a few counts. J is TRBJ2-7 and V is TRBV29-1, with TRBD1 matching over 7 bases. V lost 5 bases, J lost 5 bases, and 6 bases stayed unmatched. Germline-derived CDR1 and CDR2 are SQVTM and ANQGSEA. This CDR3 is 12 amino acids long. This CDR3 is CSVKTGSNEQYF. The DNA for the CDR3 is TGCAGCGTTAAGACAGGGTCCAACGAGCAGTACTTC.

The rearrangement links TRBV6-5 to TRBJ2-3; 7 bases align to TRBD1. Germline-derived CDR1 and CDR2 are MNHEY and SVGAGI. J was trimmed by 2 bases and V by 5 bases; bases with no gene match: 7. The CDR3 length is 15 residues. CDR3 in amino acids: CASSRGQIYTDTQYF. The CDR3 DNA reads as TGTGCCAGCAGTAGGGGACAGATATACACAGATACGCAGTATTTT.

This clonotype turned up a few times. The genes are TRBV5-1 and TRBJ2-5; D gene ambiguous. The V gene's germline CDR1 is SGHRS and CDR2 YFSETQ. This CDR3 is built from 15 residues. The V gene lost 0 bases and the J gene lost 3 bases, with 12 bases spanning the gap. In nucleotides, the CDR3 is TGCGCCAGCAGCTTGGAGGTCGGACCAGAAGAGACCCAGTACTTC. Its protein product is CASSLEVGPEETQYF. The full variable domain, in which reference TRBV5-1 and TRBJ2-5 provide the parts outside the CDR3, is KAGVTQTPRYLIKTRGQQVTLSCSPISGHRSVSWYQQTPGQGLQFLFEYFSETQRNKGNFPGRFSGRQFSNSRSEMNVSTLELGDSALYLCASSLEVGPEETQYFGPGTRLLVL.

This chain links TRBV6-2 or TRBV6-3 with TRBJ2-1; the match to TRBD2 covers 13 bases. With V trimmed by 8 bases and J by 5 bases, 6 bases remained unmatched. Germline CDR1 and CDR2: MNHEY and SVGEGT. CDR3 length: 15 amino acids. In DNA, the CDR3 is TGTGCCAGCGCCGGACTAGCGGGGGCCCACAATGAGCAGTTCTTC. Protein sequence: CASAGLAGAHNEQFF.

To note about this clonotype: It may be a read error: a sequence one base away is much more abundant. CDR3 sequence (DNA): TGTGCCAGCACCTTAAGGGGCGACGAGCAGTACTTC. It specifies CASTLRGDEQYF. The rearrangement joins TRBV6-2 or TRBV6-3 to TRBJ2-5; possibly TRBD1 for D (5 bases). The J call could be wrong; TRBJ2-7 is a better fit for the DNA end. The CDR3 consists of 12 residues. Germline V gene lookup returns CDR1 MNHEY and CDR2 SVGEGT.

This clonotype was picked up a small number of times. The rearrangement uses TRBV4-3 and TRBJ2-3; 11 bases map to TRBD2. CDR1 is LGHNA and CDR2 is YSLEER in the germline V gene. Losses at the gene ends were 2 bases for V and 2 bases for J; bases not matched to a gene: 3. The CDR3 is 16 residues long. CDR3 loop: CASSQRLAGHTDTQYF. DNA of the CDR3: TGCGCCAGCAGCCAAAGACTAGCGGGGCACACAGATACGCAGTATTTT.

The J gene is TRBJ2-1, the V gene TRBV29-1; weak D call: TRBD2 (5 bases). V was clipped by 7 bases and J by 10 bases, with 14 bases between them. The germline gives CDR1 SQVTM, CDR2 ANQGSEA. The CDR3 runs 11 residues. The CDR3 nucleotides read TGCAGCGCCCCGGGGTTAGCGGAGCAGTTCTTC. It is translated as CSAPGLAEQFF.